The 30 T cell receptor beta chains presented below share a single source sample, sequenced in a study of shared clonotypes between healthy human individuals. Data came from immunoSEQ multiplex PCR; TCRdb stores just in-frame clones and leaves some out. Among about 680,000 clones listed, about three quarters were seen once. Sequencing used memory CD4+ T cells sorted from blood. Subset reported: CD45RA-negative fraction. These receptors were obtained from a woman between 25 and 40 years old in good health.

The chain uses TRBV7-9 and TRBJ2-5; 7 nucleotides agree with TRBD2. Germline V CDR1 and CDR2: SEHNR, FQNEAQ (reference sequence). The CDR3 runs 16 residues. V lost 1 base to trimming and J lost 5 bases; unmatched junction nucleotides: 10. CDR3 in DNA: TGTGCCAGCAGCTTAGTTGCGGGAGATTTCAGCGAGACCCAGTACTTC. Its translation: CASSLVAGDFSETQYF.

This clone was observed many times. CDR3 residues: CASSQEDRYQPQHF. The DNA for the CDR3 is TGCGCCAGCAGCCAAGAAGACAGATATCAGCCCCAGCATTTT. The J gene is TRBJ1-5, the V gene TRBV4-1, with D possibly TRBD1 on 5 matching bases. Germline-derived CDR1 and CDR2 are MGHRA and YSYEKL. Trimming took 0 bases from V and 5 from J, leaving 8 bases between them. The CDR3 sequence is 14 residues long.

The chain links TRBV4-2 to TRBJ2-1; the match to TRBD2 covers 7 bases. Germline-derived CDR1 and CDR2 are LGHNA and YNFKEQ. With V trimmed by 4 bases and J by 4 bases, 10 bases remained unmatched. This CDR3 comprises 16 residues. The CDR3 DNA reads as TGTGCCAGCAGCCCAGGAGGCGAGCGGGGTTACAATGAGCAGTTCTTC. Translating gives CASSPGGERGYNEQFF.

This clone occurred a few times. Distinct nucleotide sequences in the sample also encode this CDR3. The rearrangement links TRBV29-1 to TRBJ1-2, with a possible D match to TRBD1 (6 bases). The CDR3 extends over 12 amino acids. Per germline, CDR1 SQVTM and CDR2 ANQGSEA. V was trimmed by 4 bases and J by 1 base, leaving 7 bases between them. The CDR3 loop reads CSVADSNYGYTF. The CDR3 coding sequence is TGCAGCGTTGCGGACAGTAACTATGGCTACACCTTC.

This sequence joins TRBV2 and TRBJ2-7; TRBD2 agrees at 8 bases. The V segment lost 7 bases and the J segment 6 bases; nucleotides outside the gene matches: 11. The germline V gene encodes CDR1 SNHLY and CDR2 FYNNEI. The CDR3 consists of 14 residues. The CDR3 coding sequence is TGTGCCAGCAAGACAAGAGCGGGAGTTGGCGAGCAGTACTTC. This codes for CASKTRAGVGEQYF.

CDR3 nucleotide sequence: TGCAGCGTTGCCCCCGACTCGAACACTGAAGCTTTCTTT. Protein: CSVAPDSNTEAFF. V usage is TRBV29-1 and J usage is TRBJ1-1; D remains unclear. From germline, CDR1 is SQVTM and CDR2 ANQGSEA. The V gene lost 4 bases and the J gene lost 1 base, with 10 bases spanning the gap. This CDR3 region has 13 residues.

This clone was detected a few times. V gene TRBV7-2 combines with J gene TRBJ2-7; possible D gene TRBD1, 7 bases. Between the trimmed V and J ends, which lost 6 bases and 7 bases, there was a span of 13 bases. Germline V gene lookup returns CDR1 SGHTA and CDR2 FQGNSA. This CDR3 has 12 residues. The CDR3 loop reads CASSSTGREQYF. The CDR3 nucleotides read TGTGCCAGCAGTTCGACAGGGAGGGAGCAGTACTTC. Complete variable domain (other parts from reference TRBV7-2 and TRBJ2-7): GAGVSQSPSNKVTEKGKDVELRCDPISGHTALYWYRQSLGQGLEFLIYFQGNSAPDKSGLPSDRFSAERTGGSVSTLTIQRTQQEDSAVYLCASSSTGREQYFGPGTRLTVT.

The rearrangement joins TRBV4-2 to TRBJ2-1, with 10 bases aligning to TRBD2. This CDR3 is 15 amino acids long. Germline lookup yields CDR1 LGHNA and CDR2 YNFKEQ. Unmatched junction bases numbered 6, after V lost 5 bases and J lost 5 bases. The CDR3 spells CASSKGLAENNEQFF. As DNA, the CDR3 is TGTGCCAGCAGCAAAGGACTAGCGGAAAACAATGAGCAGTTCTTC.

This clone showed up many times. The rearrangement links TRBV27 to TRBJ2-7; no clear D. Germline-derived CDR1 and CDR2 are MNHEY and SMNVEV (reference sequence). The ends were cut back, 5 bases at V and 6 bases at J, with 14 bases in the middle. The CDR3 sequence is 13 residues long. The CDR3 DNA follows: TGTGCCAGCAGTCCGCGTCTGTTAGGCGAGCAGTACTTC. This sequence encodes CASSPRLLGEQYF.

This clone was found a few times. This chain links TRBV29-1 with TRBJ1-1, with D perhaps matching TRBD1 (5 bases). The CDR3 runs 13 residues. Germline-derived CDR1 and CDR2 are SQVTM and ANQGSEA. Trimming took 3 bases from V and 4 from J, leaving 12 bases between them. The chain's CDR3 is CSVERGGGTEAFF. The CDR3 DNA sequence: TGCAGCGTTGAGAGGGGCGGGGGCACTGAAGCTTTCTTT.

The chain is built from TRBV19 and TRBJ2-7, with a possible D match to TRBD1 (5 bases). The CDR3 is 14 residues long. The germline CDR1 and CDR2 sequences are LNHDA and SQIVND (reference sequence). Trimming pared 2 bases from V and 5 bases from J, leaving 13 bases between. The CDR3 protein is CASSITGSGHEQYF. CDR3 sequence (DNA): TGTGCCAGTAGTATAACAGGTAGTGGTCACGAGCAGTACTTC.

The chain links TRBV5-4 to TRBJ2-3; the D is unclear. Germline V gene sequence: CDR1 SGHNT, CDR2 YYREEE (reference sequence). With 0 bases removed from V and 0 bases from J, the gap between germline ends came to 11 bases. The CDR3 consists of 16 residues. The CDR3 DNA reads as TGTGCCAGCAGCTTGGCCGTCTACGCTAGCACAGATACGCAGTATTTT. Translated: CASSLAVYASTDTQYF.

The rearrangement uses TRBV11-2 and TRBJ2-2, with a tentative D call TRBD2 (5 bases). Germline V CDR1 and CDR2: SGHAT, FQNNGV. The CDR3 is made up of 15 amino acids. V was cut by 5 bases and J by 4 bases, with 14 bases left in between. The CDR3 loop reads CASSPRGVPTGELFF. The DNA of the CDR3 is TGTGCCAGCAGCCCCCGGGGAGTGCCCACCGGGGAGCTGTTTTTT.

A word on this clone: This clone may be a read error of a much larger clone one base away. This same CDR3 is encoded by further DNA sequences in the sample. CDR3 nucleotides: TGTGCCAGTAGTATTTCCGGGAACACCGGGGAGCTGTTTTTT. It is translated as CASSISGNTGELFF. This chain connects TRBV19 to TRBJ2-2; D is unclear. V shed 3 bases and J shed 1 base, with 6 bases lying between them. This CDR3 is built from 14 residues. Germline V gives CDR1 LNHDA, CDR2 SQIVND (reference sequence).

The chain carries TRBV5-4 and TRBJ2-7; D is possibly TRBD1 or TRBD2 (6 bases each). Germline-derived CDR1 and CDR2 are SGHNT and YYREEE (reference sequence). Trimming took 3 bases from V and 6 from J, leaving 13 bases between them. CDR3 length: 13 residues. CDR3 protein: CASSSGALGEQYF. CDR3 DNA sequence: TGTGCCAGCAGCTCGGGGGCCCTCGGCGAGCAGTACTTC.

J is TRBJ2-3 and V is TRBV19; 9 nucleotides agree with TRBD2. The V segment lost 3 bases and the J segment 2 bases; nucleotides outside the gene matches: 12. In germline, CDR1 is LNHDA, CDR2 SQIVND (reference sequence). CDR3 size: 18 residues. CDR3 amino acids: CASSIGLAGPKNTDTQYF. DNA of the CDR3: TGTGCCAGTAGTATTGGTCTAGCGGGACCGAAAAACACAGATACGCAGTATTTT.

The chain couples TRBV19 to TRBJ1-2; no definite D call. The CDR3 spans 14 residues. Trimming cost V 3 bases and J 8 bases, with 16 bases left between them. Germline CDR1 and CDR2: LNHDA and SQIVND (reference sequence). CDR3 protein: CASSMAGVSVGYTF. The CDR3 DNA is TGTGCCAGTAGTATGGCAGGAGTCTCCGTGGGCTACACCTTC.

Only a few counts were recorded for this clone. The gene calls are TRBV2 and TRBJ1-4, with D maybe TRBD1 (5 bases). The V gene's germline CDR1 is SNHLY and CDR2 FYNNEI. The length of the CDR3 is 14 residues. The V end lost 6 bases, the J end lost 8 bases, and 16 bases lay between the germline ends. For the CDR3, the DNA is TGTGCCAGCAGAGAGACAGTAAATGGCGAAAAACTGTTTTTT. Encoded protein: CASRETVNGEKLFF.

The V gene is TRBV2, the J gene TRBJ2-3; D is uncertain. Per the germline V gene, CDR1 is SNHLY and CDR2 is FYNNEI. The CDR3 runs to 12 residues. V was pared by 2 bases and J by 6 bases, with 6 bases between. The CDR3 coding sequence is TGTGCCAGCAGTGAACTGGAGGATACGCAGTATTTT. Amino acids: CASSELEDTQYF.

This clone was seen a few times. This chain connects TRBV25-1 to TRBJ2-5; 9 bases align to TRBD2. V was pared by 4 bases and J by 3 bases, with 9 bases of the junction left unmatched. The CDR3 consists of 16 residues. The germline gives CDR1 MGHDK, CDR2 SYGVNS. CDR3 bases: TGTGCCAGCAGTGGTCTAGCGGGGAGGGGTAAAGAGACCCAGTACTTC. Protein: CASSGLAGRGKETQYF.

The chain joins TRBV4-1 to TRBJ1-5, with D maybe TRBD1 (6 bases). Trimming removed 0 bases at V and 2 bases at J, with 11 bases between. Germline V gene sequence: CDR1 MGHRA, CDR2 YSYEKL. The CDR3 extends over 16 amino acids. CDR3 nucleotide sequence: TGCGCCAGCAGCCAAGAAACAGGGAGAGGCAATCAGCCCCAGCATTTT. The encoded protein is CASSQETGRGNQPQHF.

The chain has TRBV11-2 and TRBJ2-6; D might be TRBD1 (5 bases). The CDR3 totals 16 residues. CDR1 SGHAT and CDR2 FQNNGV come from the germline V gene. The ends were cut back, 5 bases at V and 4 bases at J, with 15 bases in the middle. The CDR3 DNA reads TGTGCCAGCAGCCTAGGGGTCCGGGTCGGGGCCAACGTCCTGACTTTC. Its protein product is CASSLGVRVGANVLTF.

V gene TRBV4-2 combines with J gene TRBJ2-7, with a weak D call TRBD1 (6 bases). Trimming pared 0 bases from V and 2 bases from J, leaving 11 bases between. The CDR3 is 15 amino acids. Germline V CDR1 and CDR2: LGHNA, YNFKEQ. CDR3: CASSQDRGGPYEQYF. The CDR3 coding sequence is TGTGCCAGCAGCCAAGATCGTGGGGGCCCCTACGAGCAGTACTTC.

On this clone itself: It differs at one base from a far larger clone, so likely a read error. The chain has TRBV2 and TRBJ1-1; D ambiguous. Germline lookup yields CDR1 SNHLY and CDR2 FYNNEI. The V end lost 6 bases, the J end lost 2 bases, and 16 bases lay between the germline ends. CDR3 length equals 15 residues. CDR3 residues: CASRDWAPSNTEAFF. CDR3 in DNA: TGTGCCAGCAGAGATTGGGCACCTAGCAACACTGAAGCTTTCTTT.

A few counts support this clone. This specimen includes other DNA sequences encoding the same CDR3. The V call is TRBV5-1, the J call TRBJ2-5; D is ambiguous. The CDR3 is 13 amino acids. With 5 bases removed from V and 2 bases from J, the gap between germline ends came to 10 bases. The V gene's germline CDR1 is SGHRS and CDR2 YFSETQ. In nucleotides, the CDR3 is TGCGCCAGCAGTCTGCCAGGTCAAGAGACCCAGTACTTC. Protein sequence: CASSLPGQETQYF.

This clone occurred a few times. The chain is built from TRBV25-1 and TRBJ2-7, with D hard to call. The V gene's germline CDR1 is MGHDK and CDR2 SYGVNS. This CDR3 spans 14 amino acids. V lost 4 bases, J lost 3 bases, and 13 bases lay in between. CDR3 residues: CASSAFIRLYEQYF. In nucleotides, the CDR3 is TGTGCCAGCAGTGCCTTCATCCGTCTCTACGAGCAGTACTTC.

This clone occurred many times. CDR3 sequence reads: CASSKGQGEATNEKLFF. CDR3 nucleotides: TGTGCCAGCAGCAAGGGACAGGGAGAGGCAACTAATGAAAAACTGTTTTTT. This rearrangement joins TRBV5-4 to TRBJ1-4; 9 bases agree with TRBD1. The germline V gene encodes CDR1 SGHNT and CDR2 YYREEE (reference sequence). With V trimmed by 4 bases and J by 0 bases, 7 bases remained unmatched. The CDR3 contains 17 residues.

The chain recombines TRBV5-8 with TRBJ2-7, with a weak D call TRBD2 (5 bases). Trimming removed 0 bases at V and 7 bases at J, with 8 bases between. The CDR3 is made up of 12 amino acids. Germline V lookup: CDR1 SGHTS, CDR2 YDEGEE. CDR3 bases: TGTGCCAGCAGCTTGGAACGGAGGGAGCAGTACTTC. Translating gives CASSLERREQYF.

The V call is TRBV30, the J call TRBJ1-5; 9 positions match TRBD1. The CDR3 has 13 amino acids. J lost 5 bases, V lost 3 bases, and 2 bases had no gene match. Germline V gene sequence: CDR1 GTSNPN, CDR2 SVGIG (reference sequence). CDR3 coding DNA: TGTGCCTGGAGCCGACAGGGGGATCAGCCCCAGCATTTT. Protein: CAWSRQGDQPQHF.

CDR3 coding DNA: TGCGCCAGCAGTGACAGGACCTACGAGCAGTACTTC. Encoded protein: CASSDRTYEQYF. The V and J genes are TRBV10-1 and TRBJ2-7; D gene uncertain. CDR3 size: 12 residues. The germline V and J ends were trimmed by 3 bases and 2 bases, with 5 bases remaining between them. Germline lookup yields CDR1 WNHNN and CDR2 SYGVQD (reference sequence).